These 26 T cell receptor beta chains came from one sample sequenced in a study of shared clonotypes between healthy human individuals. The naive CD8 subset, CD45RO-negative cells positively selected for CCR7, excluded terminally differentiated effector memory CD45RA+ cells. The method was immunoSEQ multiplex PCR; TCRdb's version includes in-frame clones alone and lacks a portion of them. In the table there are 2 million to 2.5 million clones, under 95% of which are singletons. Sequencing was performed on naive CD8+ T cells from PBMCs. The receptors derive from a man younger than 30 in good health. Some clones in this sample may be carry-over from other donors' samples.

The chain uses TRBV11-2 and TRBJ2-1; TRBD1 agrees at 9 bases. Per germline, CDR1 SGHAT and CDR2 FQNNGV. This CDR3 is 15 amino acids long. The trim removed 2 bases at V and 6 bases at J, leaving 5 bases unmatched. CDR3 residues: CASSLPGQGFNEQFF. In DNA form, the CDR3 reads TGTGCCAGCAGCTTACCGGGACAGGGTTTCAATGAGCAGTTCTTC.

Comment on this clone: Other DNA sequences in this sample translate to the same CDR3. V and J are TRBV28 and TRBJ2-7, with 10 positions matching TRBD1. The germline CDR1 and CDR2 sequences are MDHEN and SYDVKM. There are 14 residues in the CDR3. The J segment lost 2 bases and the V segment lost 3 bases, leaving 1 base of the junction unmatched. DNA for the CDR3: TGTGCCAGCAGTTTGGGGACAGGGGCCTACGAGCAGTACTTC. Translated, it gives CASSLGTGAYEQYF. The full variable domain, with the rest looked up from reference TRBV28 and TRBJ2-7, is DVKVTQSSRYLVKRTGEKVFLECVQDMDHENMFWYRQDPGLGLRLIYFSYDVKMKEKGDIPEGYSVSREKKERFSLILESASTNQTSMYLCASSLGTGAYEQYFGPGTRLTVT.

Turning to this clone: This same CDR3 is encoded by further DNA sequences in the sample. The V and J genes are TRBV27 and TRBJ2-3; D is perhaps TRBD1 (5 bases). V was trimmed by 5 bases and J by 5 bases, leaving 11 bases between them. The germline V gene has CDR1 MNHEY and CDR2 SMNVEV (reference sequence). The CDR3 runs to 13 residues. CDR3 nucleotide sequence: TGTGCCAGCAGTCTAGTTAGGGGAGATACGCAGTATTTT. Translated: CASSLVRGDTQYF.

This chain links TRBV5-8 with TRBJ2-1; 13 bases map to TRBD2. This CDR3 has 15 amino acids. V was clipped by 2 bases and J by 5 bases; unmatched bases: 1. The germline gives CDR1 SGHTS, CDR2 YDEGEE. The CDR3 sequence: CASSFGLAGDNEQFF. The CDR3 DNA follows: TGTGCCAGCAGCTTTGGACTAGCGGGGGACAATGAGCAGTTCTTC.

The CDR3 here is CASIELDAGGPINEQFF. Written as DNA, the CDR3 is TGTGCCAGCATCGAACTGGACGCAGGAGGGCCGATAAATGAGCAGTTCTTC. The rearrangement links TRBV2 to TRBJ2-1; tentatively, D is TRBD2 (6 bases). The CDR3 is 17 amino acids. V was clipped by 7 bases and J by 7 bases, with 26 bases between them. In germline, CDR1 is SNHLY, CDR2 FYNNEI.

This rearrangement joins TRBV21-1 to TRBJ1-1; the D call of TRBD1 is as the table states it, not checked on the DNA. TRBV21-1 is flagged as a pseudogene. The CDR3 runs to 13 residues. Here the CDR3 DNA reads TGTGCCAGCAGCCCTGGGGGCAGGCCTGTCGCTTTCTTT. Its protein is CASSPGGRPVAFF.

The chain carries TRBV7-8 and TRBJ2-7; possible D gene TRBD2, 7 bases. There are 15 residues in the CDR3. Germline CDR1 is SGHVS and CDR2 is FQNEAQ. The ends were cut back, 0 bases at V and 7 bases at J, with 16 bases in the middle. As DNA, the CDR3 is TGTGCCAGCAGCTTAGCGCAGGGGTGGGGAGGGGAGCAGTACTTC. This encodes CASSLAQGWGGEQYF.

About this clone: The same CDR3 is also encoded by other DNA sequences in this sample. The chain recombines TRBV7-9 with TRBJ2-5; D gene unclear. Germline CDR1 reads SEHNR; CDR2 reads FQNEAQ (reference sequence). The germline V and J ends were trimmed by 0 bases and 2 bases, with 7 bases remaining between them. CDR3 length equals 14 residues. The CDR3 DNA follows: TGTGCCAGCAGCTTAGCTGCAGGACAAGAGACCCAGTACTTC. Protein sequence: CASSLAAGQETQYF.

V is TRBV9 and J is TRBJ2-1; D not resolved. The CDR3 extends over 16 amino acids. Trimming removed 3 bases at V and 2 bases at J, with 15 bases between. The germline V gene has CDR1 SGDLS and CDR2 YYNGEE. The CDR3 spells CASSGSREEPYNEQFF. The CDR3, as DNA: TGTGCCAGCAGCGGGAGTAGGGAAGAACCCTACAATGAGCAGTTCTTC.

CDR3 DNA sequence: TGTGCCAGCAGTTATATCGGGAGTGTGTCCTACAATGAGCAGTTCTTC. Protein sequence: CASSYIGSVSYNEQFF. The J gene is TRBJ2-1, the V gene TRBV6-5, with D perhaps matching TRBD2 (6 bases). The CDR3 has 16 residues. CDR1 is MNHEY, CDR2 SVGAGI, per germline. Trimming shortened V by 3 bases and J by 1 base, and 13 bases separated the two germline ends.

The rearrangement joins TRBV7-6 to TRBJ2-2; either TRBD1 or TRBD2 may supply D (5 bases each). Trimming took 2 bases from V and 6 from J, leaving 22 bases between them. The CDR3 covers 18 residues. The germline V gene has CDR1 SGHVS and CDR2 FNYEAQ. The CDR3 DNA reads TGTGCCAGCAGCTTATGGTTGAGGGACCCCTTTTTGCCCGGGGAGCTGTTTTTT. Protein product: CASSLWLRDPFLPGELFF. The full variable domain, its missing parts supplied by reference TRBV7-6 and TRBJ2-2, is GAGVSQSPRYKVTKRGQDVALRCDPISGHVSLYWYRQALGQGPEFLTYFNYEAQQDKSGLPNDRFSAERPEGSISTLTIQRTEQRDSAMYRCASSLWLRDPFLPGELFFGEGSRLTVL.

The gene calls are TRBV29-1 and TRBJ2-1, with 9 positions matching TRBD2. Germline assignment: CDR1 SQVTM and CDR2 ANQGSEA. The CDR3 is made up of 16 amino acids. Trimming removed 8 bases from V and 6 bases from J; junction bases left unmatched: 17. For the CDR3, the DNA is TGCAGCTTCCGACCGGCTAGCGGGGCCCCTTTCAATGAGCAGTTCTTC. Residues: CSFRPASGAPFNEQFF.

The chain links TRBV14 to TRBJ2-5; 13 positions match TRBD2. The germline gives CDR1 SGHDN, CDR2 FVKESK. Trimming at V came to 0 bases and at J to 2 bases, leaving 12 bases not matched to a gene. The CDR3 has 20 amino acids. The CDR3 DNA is TGTGCCAGCAGCCAAGATGCCCTGGGACTAGCGGGATGGGAGCAAGAGACCCAGTACTTC. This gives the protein CASSQDALGLAGWEQETQYF.

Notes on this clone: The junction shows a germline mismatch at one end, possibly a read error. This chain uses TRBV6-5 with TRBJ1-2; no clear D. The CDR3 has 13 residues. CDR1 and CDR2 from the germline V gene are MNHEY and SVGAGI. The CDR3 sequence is CASRYSENYGYTF. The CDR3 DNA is TGTGCCAGCAGATACTCCGAAAACTATGGCTACACCTTC.

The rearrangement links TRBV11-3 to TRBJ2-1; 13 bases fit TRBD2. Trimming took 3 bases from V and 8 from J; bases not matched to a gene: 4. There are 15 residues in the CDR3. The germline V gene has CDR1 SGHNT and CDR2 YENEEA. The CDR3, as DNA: TGTGCCAGCAGCTTCCCCGGGACTAGCGGGGATGAGCAGTTCTTC. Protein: CASSFPGTSGDEQFF.

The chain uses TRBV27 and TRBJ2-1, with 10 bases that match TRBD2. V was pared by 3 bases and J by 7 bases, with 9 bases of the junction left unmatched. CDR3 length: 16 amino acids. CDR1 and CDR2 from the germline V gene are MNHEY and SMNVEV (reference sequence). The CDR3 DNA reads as TGTGCCAGCAGTTTGGGGGCTAGCGGGAGTAATAATGAGCAGTTCTTC. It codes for CASSLGASGSNNEQFF.

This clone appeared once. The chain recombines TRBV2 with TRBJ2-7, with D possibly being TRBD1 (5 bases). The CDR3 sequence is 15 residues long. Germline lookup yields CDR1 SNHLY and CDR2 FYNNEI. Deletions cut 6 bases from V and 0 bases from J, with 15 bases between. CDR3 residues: CASRQGVPSSYEQYF. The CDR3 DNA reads TGTGCCAGCAGGCAAGGGGTCCCCAGCTCCTACGAGCAGTACTTC.

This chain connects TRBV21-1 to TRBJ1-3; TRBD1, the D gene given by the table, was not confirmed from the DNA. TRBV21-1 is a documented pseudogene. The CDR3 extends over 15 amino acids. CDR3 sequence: CASSHRARSGNTIYF. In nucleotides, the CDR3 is TGTGCCAGCAGCCACAGGGCTCGGTCTGGAAACACCATATATTTT.

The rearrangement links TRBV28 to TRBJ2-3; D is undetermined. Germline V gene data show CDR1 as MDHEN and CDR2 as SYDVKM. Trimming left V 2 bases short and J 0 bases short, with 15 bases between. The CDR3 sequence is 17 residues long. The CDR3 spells CASSLTVDPTSTDTQYF. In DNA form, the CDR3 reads TGTGCCAGCAGTTTAACCGTGGACCCAACTAGCACAGATACGCAGTATTTT.

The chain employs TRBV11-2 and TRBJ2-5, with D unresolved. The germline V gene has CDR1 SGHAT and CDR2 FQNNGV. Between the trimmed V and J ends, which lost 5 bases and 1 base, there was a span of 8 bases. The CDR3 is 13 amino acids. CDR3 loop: CASSPGVQETQYF. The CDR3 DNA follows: TGTGCCAGCAGCCCTGGGGTCCAAGAGACCCAGTACTTC.

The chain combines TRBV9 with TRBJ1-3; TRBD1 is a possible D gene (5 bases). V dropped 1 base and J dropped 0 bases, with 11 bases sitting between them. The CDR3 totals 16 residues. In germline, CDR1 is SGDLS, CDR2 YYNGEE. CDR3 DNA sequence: TGTGCCAGCAGCGTAAACGCAGGGAGCTCTGGAAACACCATATATTTT. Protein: CASSVNAGSSGNTIYF.

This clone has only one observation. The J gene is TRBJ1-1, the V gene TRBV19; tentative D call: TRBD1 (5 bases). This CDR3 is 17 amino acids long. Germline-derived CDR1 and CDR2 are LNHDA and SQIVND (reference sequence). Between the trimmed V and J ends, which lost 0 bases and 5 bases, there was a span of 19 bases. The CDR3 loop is CASSIDRSRGVGTEAFF. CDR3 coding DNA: TGTGCCAGTAGTATAGATCGTTCGCGGGGGGTTGGGACTGAAGCTTTCTTT.

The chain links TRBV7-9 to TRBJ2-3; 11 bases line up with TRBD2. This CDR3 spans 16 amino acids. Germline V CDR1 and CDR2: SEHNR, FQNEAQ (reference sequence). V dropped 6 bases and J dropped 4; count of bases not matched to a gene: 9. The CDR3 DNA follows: TGTGCCAGCAGAAAACCGTTAGCGGGAGGGCCAGATACGCAGTATTTT. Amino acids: CASRKPLAGGPDTQYF. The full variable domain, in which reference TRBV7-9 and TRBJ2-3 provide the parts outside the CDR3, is DTGVSQNPRHKITKRGQNVTFRCDPISEHNRLYWYRQTLGQGPEFLTYFQNEAQLEKSRLLSDRFSAERPKGSFSTLEIQRTEQGDSAMYLCASRKPLAGGPDTQYFGPGTRLTVL.

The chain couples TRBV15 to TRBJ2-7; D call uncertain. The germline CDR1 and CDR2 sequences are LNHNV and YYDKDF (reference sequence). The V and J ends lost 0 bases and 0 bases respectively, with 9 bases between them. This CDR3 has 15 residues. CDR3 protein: CATSRDPISSYEQYF. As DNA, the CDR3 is TGTGCCACCAGCAGAGATCCCATTAGCTCCTACGAGCAGTACTTC.

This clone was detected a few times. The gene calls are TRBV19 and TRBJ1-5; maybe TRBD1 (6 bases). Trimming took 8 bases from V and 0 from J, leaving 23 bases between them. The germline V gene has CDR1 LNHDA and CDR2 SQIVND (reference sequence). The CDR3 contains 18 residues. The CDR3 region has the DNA TGTGCCAGTTCCAAATGGCAGGACAGACCATATAGCAATCAGCCCCAGCATTTT. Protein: CASSKWQDRPYSNQPQHF. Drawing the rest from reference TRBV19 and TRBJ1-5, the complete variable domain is DGGITQSPKYLFRKEGQNVTLSCEQNLNHDAMYWYRQDPGQGLRLIYYSQIVNDFQKGDIAEGYSVSREKKESFPLTVTSAQKNPTAFYLCASSKWQDRPYSNQPQHFGDGTRLSIL.

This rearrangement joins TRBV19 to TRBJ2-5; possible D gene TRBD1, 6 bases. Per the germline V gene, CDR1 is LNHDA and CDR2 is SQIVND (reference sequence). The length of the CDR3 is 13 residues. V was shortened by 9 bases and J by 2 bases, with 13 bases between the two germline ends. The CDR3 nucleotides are TGTGCCAGAAGCCGGGACACTCAAGAGACCCAGTACTTC. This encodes CARSRDTQETQYF. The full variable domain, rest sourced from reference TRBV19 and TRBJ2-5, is DGGITQSPKYLFRKEGQNVTLSCEQNLNHDAMYWYRQDPGQGLRLIYYSQIVNDFQKGDIAEGYSVSREKKESFPLTVTSAQKNPTAFYLCARSRDTQETQYFGPGTRLLVL.